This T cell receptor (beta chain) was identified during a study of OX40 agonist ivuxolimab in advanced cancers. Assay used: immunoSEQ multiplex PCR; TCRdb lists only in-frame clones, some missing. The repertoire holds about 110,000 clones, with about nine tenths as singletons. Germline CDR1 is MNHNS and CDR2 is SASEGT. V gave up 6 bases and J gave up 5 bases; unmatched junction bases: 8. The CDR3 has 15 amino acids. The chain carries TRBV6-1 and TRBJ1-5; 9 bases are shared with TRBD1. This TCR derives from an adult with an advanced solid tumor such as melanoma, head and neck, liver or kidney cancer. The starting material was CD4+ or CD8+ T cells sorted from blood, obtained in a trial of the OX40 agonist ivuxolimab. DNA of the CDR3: TGTGCCAGCAGACCACAGGGGGCGCGCGATCAGCCCCAGCATTTT. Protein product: CASRPQGARDQPQHF.